The rows below give T cell receptor beta chains drawn from one sample of a study of early T cells in non-severe SARS-CoV-2 infection. TCRdb redid the calling of the 5' RACE reads with MiXCR, one entry per CDR3 protein. This table has approximately 83,000 distinct CDR3 sequences, over 12% appearing once. Sequencing was performed on whole blood. The source is an adult who was a healthcare worker with PCR-confirmed SARS-CoV-2 infection or an uninfected control (not recorded which). CDR3s include the opening cysteine and the closing phenylalanine or tryptophan.

CDR3aa,v_gene,j_gene
CASSRTASGPYNEQFF,TRBV5-1,TRBJ2-1
CASSSTIHTQYF,TRBV12-3/TRBV12-4,TRBJ2-3
CASSLDDWTATQYF,TRBV5-1,TRBJ2-3
CSGRDRGLGEQYF,TRBV29-1,TRBJ2-7
CASSFERNQPQHF,TRBV12-3/TRBV12-4,TRBJ1-5
CASSLLSSGTNGELFF,TRBV7-8,TRBJ2-2
CAIKKGSVNTEAFF,TRBV10-3,TRBJ1-1
CASRQGDTEAFF,TRBV6-6,TRBJ1-1
CASSTGLAGVDTQYF,TRBV2,TRBJ2-3
CASSVGISGDTDTQYF,TRBV9,TRBJ2-3
CSVDSSGSPLQYF,TRBV29-1,TRBJ2-5
CSAREGANYGYTF,TRBV29-1,TRBJ1-2
CSVETRRTEAFF,TRBV29-1,TRBJ1-1
CASSQEGRDEQYF,TRBV4-1,TRBJ2-7
CASSEPDQETQYF,TRBV6-6,TRBJ2-5
CASSALDGYGYTF,TRBV9,TRBJ1-2
CASSPRPSSYNEQFF,TRBV7-8,TRBJ2-1
CSVLTGHNSNQPQHF,TRBV29-1,TRBJ1-5
CASSGRDRDYEQYF,TRBV11-3,TRBJ2-7
CSATTGTSSGNTIYF,TRBV20-1,TRBJ1-3
CASSSVGYRTDTQYF,TRBV7-8,TRBJ2-3
CASRLDGNQPQHF,TRBV2,TRBJ1-5
CASRGQGISYEQYF,TRBV28,TRBJ2-7
CATSRDLGKNIQYF,TRBV15,TRBJ2-4
CASSFLNQPQHF,TRBV12-3/TRBV12-4,TRBJ1-5
CASSLRLHANEKLFF,TRBV7-9,TRBJ1-4
CASSLSGGFYGYTF,TRBV28,TRBJ1-2
CASGSGVGQPQHF,TRBV28,TRBJ1-5
CASSLGAERGEQFF,TRBV5-1,TRBJ2-1
CASSLVGTADTQYF,TRBV7-8,TRBJ2-3
CASSLITPGNEQFF,TRBV14,TRBJ2-1
CSAMVQGNQPQHF,TRBV20-1,TRBJ1-5
CAISEIAGNQPQHF,TRBV10-3,TRBJ1-5
CASSLTTGTGKIGQYF,TRBV7-8,TRBJ2-7
CASSLSGTGNTIYF,TRBV7-9,TRBJ1-3
CSVERGGGREQYF,TRBV29-1,TRBJ2-7
CSVEVLGQYNEQFF,TRBV29-1,TRBJ2-1
CASSLPTRDRNPLTYEQYF,TRBV11-1,TRBJ2-7
CASSLAPGQDYGYTF,TRBV5-1,TRBJ1-2
CSVAGGQGAYEQYF,TRBV29-1,TRBJ2-7
CATRPGGSTDTQYF,TRBV10-3,TRBJ2-3